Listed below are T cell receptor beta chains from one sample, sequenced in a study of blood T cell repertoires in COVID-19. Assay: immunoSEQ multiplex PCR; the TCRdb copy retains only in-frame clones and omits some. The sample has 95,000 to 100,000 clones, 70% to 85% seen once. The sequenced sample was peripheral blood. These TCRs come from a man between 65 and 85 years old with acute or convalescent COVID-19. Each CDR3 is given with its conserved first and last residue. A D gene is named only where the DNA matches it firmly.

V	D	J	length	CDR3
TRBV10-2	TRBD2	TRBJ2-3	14	CASTSGGGADTQYF
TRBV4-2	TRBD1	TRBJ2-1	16	CASSQAPGGTYNEQFF
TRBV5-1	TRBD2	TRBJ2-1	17	CASSLGGLAGGPNEQFF
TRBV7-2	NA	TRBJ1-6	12	CASSLWAGPLHF
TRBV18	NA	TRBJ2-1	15	CATTPTEVSYNEQFF
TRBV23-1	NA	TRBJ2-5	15	CASKPLGQGQETQYF
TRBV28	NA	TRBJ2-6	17	CASRTGSGLSGANVLTF
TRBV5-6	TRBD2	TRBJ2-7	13	CASSLGTSGEQYF
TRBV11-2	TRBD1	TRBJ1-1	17	CASSSSGGQGMNTEAFF
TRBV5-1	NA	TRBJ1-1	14	CASSSQVSNTEAFF
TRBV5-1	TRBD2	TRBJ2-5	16	CASSPLLAGGEETQYF
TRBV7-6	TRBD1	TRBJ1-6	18	CASSPHSPRDSLNSPLHF
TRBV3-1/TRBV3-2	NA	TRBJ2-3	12	CASSQVSDTQYF
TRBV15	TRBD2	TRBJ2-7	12	CATSGRAREQYF
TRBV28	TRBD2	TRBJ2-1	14	CATLVAGAYNEQFF
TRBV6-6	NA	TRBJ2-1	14	CASTTEISYNEQFF
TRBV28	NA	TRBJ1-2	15	CASRGGGEANYGYTF
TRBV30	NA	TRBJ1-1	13	CAWEREVNTEAFF
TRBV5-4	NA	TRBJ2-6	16	CASSSTSGEGANVLTF
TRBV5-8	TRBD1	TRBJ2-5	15	CASSLGNRGRETQYF
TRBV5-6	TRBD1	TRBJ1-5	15	CASSLSQGAGQPQHF
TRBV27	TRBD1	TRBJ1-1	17	CASSFTGTGLGGTEAFF
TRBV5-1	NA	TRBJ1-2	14	CASSSLEGSYGYTF
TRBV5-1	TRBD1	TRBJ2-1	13	CASSTGQGNEQFF
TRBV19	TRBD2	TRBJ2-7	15	CATRTSGSRSYEQYF
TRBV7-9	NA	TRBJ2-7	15	CASSFVQGVRYEQYF
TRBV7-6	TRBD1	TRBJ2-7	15	CASSLAGTGVDEQYF
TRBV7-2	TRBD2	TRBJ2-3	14	CASSSGLAGDTQYF
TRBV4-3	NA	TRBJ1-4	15	CASSPQGGFGEKLFF
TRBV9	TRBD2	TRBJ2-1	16	CASSWTSGRGVYEQFF
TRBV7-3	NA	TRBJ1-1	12	CASSGRGGQAFF
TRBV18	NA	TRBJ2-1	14	CASSPDTGGGEQFF
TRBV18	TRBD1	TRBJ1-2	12	CASSEPQGDYTF
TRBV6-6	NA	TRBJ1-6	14	CASNTTPNNSPLHF
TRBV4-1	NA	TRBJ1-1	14	CASSQDGARVEAFF
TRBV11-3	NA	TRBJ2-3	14	CASSLTGPTDTQYF
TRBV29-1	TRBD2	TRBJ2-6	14	CSVEGGAGANVLTF
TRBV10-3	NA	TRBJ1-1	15	CAISRGGRSNTEAFF
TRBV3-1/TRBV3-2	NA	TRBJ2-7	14	CASSLTGSYREQYF
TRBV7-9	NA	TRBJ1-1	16	CASSPSGLRRGTEAFF
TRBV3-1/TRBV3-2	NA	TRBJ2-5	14	CASSPLARQETQYF
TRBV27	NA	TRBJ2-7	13	CASVKGGSYEQYF
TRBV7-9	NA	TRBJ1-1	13	CASMDTMNTEAFF
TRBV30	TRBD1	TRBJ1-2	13	CAGGTVFNYGYTF
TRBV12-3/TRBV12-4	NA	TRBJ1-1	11	CASGLNTEAFF
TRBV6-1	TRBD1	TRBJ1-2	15	CASSEVAGQGYGYTF
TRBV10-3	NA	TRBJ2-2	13	CAISGGGTGELFF
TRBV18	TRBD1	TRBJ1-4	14	CASSRDSLNEKLFF
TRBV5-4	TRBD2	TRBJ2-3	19	CASSRTSGGLGTSTDTQYF
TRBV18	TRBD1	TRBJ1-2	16	CASSPNLPGQGDGYTF
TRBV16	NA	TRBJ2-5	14	CASSRGPAQETQYF
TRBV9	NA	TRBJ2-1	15	CASSARDTRYNEQFF